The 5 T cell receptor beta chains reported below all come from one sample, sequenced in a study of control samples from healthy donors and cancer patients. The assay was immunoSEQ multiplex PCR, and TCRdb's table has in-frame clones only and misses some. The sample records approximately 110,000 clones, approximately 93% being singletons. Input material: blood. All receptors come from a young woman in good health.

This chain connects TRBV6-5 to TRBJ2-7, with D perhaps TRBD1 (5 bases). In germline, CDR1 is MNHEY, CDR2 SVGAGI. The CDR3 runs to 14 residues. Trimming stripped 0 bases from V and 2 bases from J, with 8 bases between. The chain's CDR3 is CASSYSTGAYEQYF. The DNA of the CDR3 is TGTGCCAGCAGTTACTCAACAGGAGCCTACGAGCAGTACTTC.

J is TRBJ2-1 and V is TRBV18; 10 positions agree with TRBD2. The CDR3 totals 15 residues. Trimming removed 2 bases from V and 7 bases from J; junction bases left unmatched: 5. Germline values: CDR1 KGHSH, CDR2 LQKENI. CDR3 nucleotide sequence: TGTGCCAGCTCACCAATTCTAGCGGGGGAGAATGAGCAGTTCTTC. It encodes CASSPILAGENEQFF.

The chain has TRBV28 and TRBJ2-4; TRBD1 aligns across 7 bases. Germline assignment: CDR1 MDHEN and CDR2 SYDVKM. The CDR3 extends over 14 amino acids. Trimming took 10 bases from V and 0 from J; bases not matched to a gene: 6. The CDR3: CAIRGPPAKNIQYF. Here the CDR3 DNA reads TGTGCCATTAGGGGGCCCCCAGCCAAAAACATTCAGTACTTC.

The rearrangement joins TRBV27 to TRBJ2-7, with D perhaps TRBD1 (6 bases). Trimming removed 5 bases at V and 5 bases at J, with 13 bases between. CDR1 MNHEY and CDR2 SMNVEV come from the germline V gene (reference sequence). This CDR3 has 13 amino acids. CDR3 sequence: CASSAQGAHEQYF. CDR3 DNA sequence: TGTGCCAGCAGTGCACAGGGTGCCCACGAGCAGTACTTC.

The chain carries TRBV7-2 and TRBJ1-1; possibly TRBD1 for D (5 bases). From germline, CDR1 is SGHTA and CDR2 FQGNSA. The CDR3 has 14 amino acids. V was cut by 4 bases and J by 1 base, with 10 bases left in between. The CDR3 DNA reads TGTGCCAGCAGCTGGGGACTGGGGAACACTGAAGCTTTCTTT. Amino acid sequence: CASSWGLGNTEAFF.